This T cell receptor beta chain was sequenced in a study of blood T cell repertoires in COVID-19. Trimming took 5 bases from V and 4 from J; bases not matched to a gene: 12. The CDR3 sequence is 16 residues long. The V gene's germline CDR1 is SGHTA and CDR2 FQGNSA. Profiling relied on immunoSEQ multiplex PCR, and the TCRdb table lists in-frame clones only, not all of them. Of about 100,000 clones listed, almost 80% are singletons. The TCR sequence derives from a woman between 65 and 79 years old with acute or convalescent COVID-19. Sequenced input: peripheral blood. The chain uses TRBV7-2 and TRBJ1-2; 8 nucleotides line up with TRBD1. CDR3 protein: CASSLTSGTGTYGYTF. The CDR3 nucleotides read TGTGCCAGCAGCCTAACATCCGGGACAGGTACCTATGGCTACACCTTC.